The 16 T cell receptor beta chains given below trace back to one sample, sequenced in a study of blood T cell repertoires in COVID-19. Sequencing was performed with immunoSEQ multiplex PCR; in TCRdb, only in-frame clones are kept and a portion is missing. The profile shows approximately 470,000 clones, about 90% of them singletons. Sequencing used PBMCs or T cells enriched from blood (not recorded which). Every receptor here comes from a young woman who had recovered from COVID-19.

The chain uses TRBV19 and TRBJ1-1; TRBD1 matches at 7 bases. J gave up 0 bases and V 5 bases, and 15 bases lay outside the gene matches. CDR3 length equals 18 residues. Germline V CDR1 and CDR2: LNHDA, SQIVND (reference sequence). The CDR3 sequence is CASSSAWTGFILNTEAFF. CDR3 in DNA: TGTGCCAGTAGTTCCGCATGGACAGGTTTTATATTGAACACTGAAGCTTTCTTT. The whole variable domain, remainder taken from reference TRBV19 and TRBJ1-1, is DGGITQSPKYLFRKEGQNVTLSCEQNLNHDAMYWYRQDPGQGLRLIYYSQIVNDFQKGDIAEGYSVSREKKESFPLTVTSAQKNPTAFYLCASSSAWTGFILNTEAFFGQGTRLTVV.

The V gene is TRBV7-2, the J gene TRBJ1-2; 8 nucleotides agree with TRBD1. This CDR3 contains 13 residues. Germline loops: CDR1 SGHTA, CDR2 FQGNSA. The junction had 4 bases not matched to a gene; V was cut back by 4 bases and J by 6 bases. This chain's CDR3 is CASSWTGRDGYTF. CDR3 nucleotide sequence: TGTGCCAGCAGCTGGACAGGGAGGGATGGCTACACCTTC.

In its sample, this clone was seen once. The chain combines TRBV29-1 with TRBJ1-1, with 9 bases aligning to TRBD1. Unmatched junction bases numbered 7, after V lost 7 bases and J lost 4 bases. This CDR3 contains 13 residues. CDR1 is SQVTM, CDR2 ANQGSEA, per germline. CDR3 region: CSAQGAWGTEAFF. The CDR3 nucleotides read TGCAGCGCACAGGGGGCATGGGGCACTGAAGCTTTCTTT. Full variable domain (remainder filled in from reference TRBV29-1 and TRBJ1-1): SAVISQKPSRDICQRGTSLTIQCQVDSQVTMMFWYRQQPGQSLTLIATANQGSEATYESGFVIDKFPISRPNLTFSTLTVSNMSPEDSSIYLCSAQGAWGTEAFFGQGTRLTVV.

This chain connects TRBV2 to TRBJ2-1, with TRBD1 matching 11 bases. The trim removed 5 bases at V and 5 bases at J, leaving 8 bases unmatched. The CDR3 runs to 16 residues. Germline CDR1 reads SNHLY; CDR2 reads FYNNEI. CDR3 region: CASSPGTGGGDNEQFF. In DNA form, the CDR3 reads TGTGCCAGCAGTCCCGGGACAGGGGGTGGGGACAATGAGCAGTTCTTC. Full variable domain (outside the CDR3, taken from reference TRBV2 and TRBJ2-1): EPEVTQTPSHQVTQMGQEVILRCVPISNHLYFYWYRQILGQKVEFLVSFYNNEISEKSEIFDDQFSVERPDGSNFTLKIRSTKLEDSAMYFCASSPGTGGGDNEQFFGPGTRLTVL.

CDR3 bases: TGTGCCTGGAGTGTGGGACAGGCGGCCGGGGAGCTGTTTTTT. As protein: CAWSVGQAAGELFF. The chain joins TRBV30 to TRBJ2-2; 8 bases align to TRBD1. There are 14 residues in the CDR3. Germline lookup yields CDR1 GTSNPN and CDR2 SVGIG (reference sequence). V lost 0 bases, J lost 6 bases, and 3 bases stayed unmatched. Full variable domain (remainder filled in from reference TRBV30 and TRBJ2-2): SQTIHQWPATLVQPVGSPLSLECTVEGTSNPNLYWYRQAAGRGLQLLFYSVGIGQISSEVPQNLSASRPQDRQFILSSKKLLLSDSGFYLCAWSVGQAAGELFFGEGSRLTVL.

Only one count was recorded for this clone. V usage is TRBV5-6 and J usage is TRBJ1-3; D is perhaps TRBD1 (6 bases). The germline V and J ends were trimmed by 3 bases and 0 bases, with 16 bases remaining between them. The CDR3 contains 17 residues. The V gene's germline CDR1 is SGHDT and CDR2 YYEEEE. For the CDR3, the DNA is TGTGCCAGCAGCTCGCCAAGGACAGACTTCTCTGGAAACACCATATATTTT. The encoded protein is CASSSPRTDFSGNTIYF. Full variable domain (missing parts from reference TRBV5-6 and TRBJ1-3): DAGVTQSPTHLIKTRGQQVTLRCSPKSGHDTVSWYQQALGQGPQFIFQYYEEEERQRGNFPDRFSGHQFPNYSSELNVNALLLGDSALYLCASSSPRTDFSGNTIYFGEGSWLTVV.

This clone was counted a few times. V gene TRBV30 combines with J gene TRBJ1-2; 7 bases are shared with TRBD1. V lost 1 base to trimming and J lost 6 bases; unmatched junction nucleotides: 11. Germline V gene data show CDR1 as GTSNPN and CDR2 as SVGIG (reference sequence). The CDR3 runs to 15 residues. The CDR3 sequence: CAWSGETGWRDGYTF. CDR3 nucleotide sequence: TGTGCCTGGAGTGGGGAGACAGGGTGGAGGGATGGCTACACCTTC.

The DNA of the CDR3 is TGTGCCAGCAGTTACGGGACTTCGTTAGGCGAGACCCAGTACTTC. This codes for CASSYGTSLGETQYF. The chain employs TRBV2 and TRBJ2-5; perhaps TRBD2 as D (6 bases). Trimming took 5 bases from V and 5 from J, leaving 18 bases between them. Germline lookup yields CDR1 SNHLY and CDR2 FYNNEI. The CDR3 loop spans 15 amino acids.

The J gene is TRBJ2-3, the V gene TRBV7-2, with 8 bases that match TRBD1. The J segment lost 0 bases and the V segment lost 5 bases, leaving 7 bases of the junction unmatched. In germline, CDR1 is SGHTA, CDR2 FQGNSA. CDR3 length: 16 residues. The CDR3 DNA follows: TGTGCCAGCAGCGTAGACCGGGACAGGAGCACAGATACGCAGTATTTT. Translated, it gives CASSVDRDRSTDTQYF.

V is TRBV19 and J is TRBJ2-5, with 11 bases identical to TRBD1. V gave up 5 bases and J gave up 5 bases; unmatched junction bases: 13. CDR3 length: 17 residues. Germline CDR1 reads LNHDA; CDR2 reads SQIVND (reference sequence). The CDR3 protein is CASSPPKGTGGWETQYF. The DNA for the CDR3 is TGTGCCAGTAGTCCCCCTAAGGGGACAGGGGGGTGGGAGACCCAGTACTTC.

This chain connects TRBV3-1 (or the pseudogene TRBV3-2) to TRBJ2-2, with a possible D match to TRBD2 (5 bases). CDR1 is LGHDT, CDR2 YNNKEL, per germline (reference sequence). V gave up 5 bases and J gave up 6 bases, with 16 bases separating them. This CDR3 contains 15 residues. This CDR3 is CASSDGVARAGELFF. The CDR3 nucleotides read TGTGCCAGCAGCGATGGGGTAGCGAGGGCCGGGGAGCTGTTTTTT.

Only one count was recorded for this clone. The J gene is TRBJ1-2, the V gene TRBV12-3 or TRBV12-4; no clear D. Trimming took 6 bases from V and 4 from J, leaving 12 bases between them. This CDR3 has 13 residues. CDR3 region: CASSLTEIYGYTF. CDR3 bases: TGTGCCAGCAGCCTAACCGAGATCTATGGCTACACCTTC.

This chain links TRBV2 with TRBJ2-3; D ambiguous. CDR3 length: 13 amino acids. The germline V gene has CDR1 SNHLY and CDR2 FYNNEI. Between the trimmed V and J ends, which lost 7 bases and 3 bases, there was a span of 11 bases. This CDR3 reads CASNDPRTDTQYF. CDR3 nucleotides: TGTGCCAGCAACGATCCGAGGACAGATACGCAGTATTTT.

This chain joins TRBV2 and TRBJ2-5; 9 nucleotides line up with TRBD2. This CDR3 has 15 amino acids. Per the germline V gene, CDR1 is SNHLY and CDR2 is FYNNEI. V lost 7 bases, J lost 2 bases, and 8 bases stayed unmatched. The CDR3 sequence is CASTPRLAVQETQYF. The CDR3 bases are TGTGCCAGCACCCCTAGACTAGCGGTACAAGAGACCCAGTACTTC. Based on the CDR3 plus reference TRBV2 and TRBJ2-5, the full variable domain is EPEVTQTPSHQVTQMGQEVILRCVPISNHLYFYWYRQILGQKVEFLVSFYNNEISEKSEIFDDQFSVERPDGSNFTLKIRSTKLEDSAMYFCASTPRLAVQETQYFGPGTRLLVL.

Points on this clone: Other DNA sequences in the sample encode the same CDR3. V and J are TRBV28 and TRBJ1-2, with 8 bases that match TRBD1. Germline V gene lookup returns CDR1 MDHEN and CDR2 SYDVKM. This CDR3 region has 12 residues. The V segment lost 4 bases and the J segment 8 bases; nucleotides outside the gene matches: 3. The CDR3, as DNA: TGTGCCAGCAGTTCGACAGGGGACGGCTACACCTTC. Its protein product is CASSSTGDGYTF.

V gene TRBV28 combines with J gene TRBJ2-7, with 8 bases aligning to TRBD2. Germline CDR1 reads MDHEN; CDR2 reads SYDVKM. V lost 7 bases, J lost 2 bases, and 7 bases stayed unmatched. This CDR3 is built from 14 residues. CDR3 sequence (DNA): TGTGCCAGCACCTTTAGCGGGGCCCCCTACGAGCAGTACTTC. This codes for CASTFSGAPYEQYF.